The rows below give T cell receptor beta chains drawn from one sample of a study. A single record per CDR3 protein comes from TCRdb applying MiXCR to the 5' RACE reads. Among just under 65,000 distinct CDR3 sequences listed, roughly 23% were seen once. Sequencing was done on a sample of memory CD4+ T cells sorted from a lymph node. Receptors were obtained from a female donor with breast cancer. CDR3s include the opening cysteine and the closing phenylalanine or tryptophan. The order of the fields is clone size, D gene, J gene, V gene, CDR3 protein, CDR3 DNA. A D gene is named only where the DNA matches it firmly. Rows may omit the clone size; those that give it use once, few, many or a size class.

abundance: NA
d_gene: NA
j_gene: TRBJ1-6
v_gene: TRBV7-2
CDR3aa: CASSPSRSRSSYNSPLHF
CDR3nt: TGTGCCAGCAGCCCTAGCCGGAGTCGCAGCTCCTATAATTCACCCCTCCACTTT

abundance: few
d_gene: TRBD2
j_gene: TRBJ2-1
v_gene: TRBV20-1
CDR3aa: CSARNVAGGEVNEQFF
CDR3nt: TGCAGTGCTAGAAATGTAGCGGGAGGGGAGGTCAATGAGCAGTTCTTC

abundance: many
d_gene: NA
j_gene: TRBJ1-2
v_gene: TRBV5-1
CDR3aa: CASSRGPNYGYTF
CDR3nt: TGCGCCAGCAGCCGGGGTCCTAACTATGGCTACACCTTC

abundance: few
d_gene: NA
j_gene: TRBJ1-1
v_gene: TRBV3-1
CDR3aa: CASRAGDVNTEAFF
CDR3nt: TGTGCCAGCAGAGCAGGGGATGTGAACACTGAAGCTTTCTTT

abundance: few
d_gene: NA
j_gene: TRBJ1-5
v_gene: TRBV20-1
CDR3aa: CSARPGAENQPQHF
CDR3nt: TGCAGTGCTAGACCAGGGGCTGAGAATCAGCCCCAGCATTTT

abundance: many
d_gene: TRBD1
j_gene: TRBJ1-5
v_gene: TRBV20-1
CDR3aa: CSARTGGAGFSQPQHF
CDR3nt: TGCAGTGCTCGAACAGGGGGCGCAGGGTTCAGTCAGCCCCAGCATTTT

abundance: few
d_gene: TRBD1
j_gene: TRBJ1-5
v_gene: TRBV11-3
CDR3aa: CASSLTGGDQPQHF
CDR3nt: TGTGCCAGCAGCTTAACAGGGGGCGATCAGCCCCAGCATTTT

abundance: NA
d_gene: NA
j_gene: TRBJ1-1
v_gene: TRBV6-5
CDR3aa: CASSYSTRQSTEAFF
CDR3nt: TGTGCCAGCAGTTACTCGACTAGGCAGAGCACTGAAGCTTTCTTT

abundance: NA
d_gene: TRBD1
j_gene: TRBJ1-6
v_gene: TRBV6-5
CDR3aa: CASSYSAGTGSNSPLHF
CDR3nt: TGTGCCAGCAGTTACTCGGCCGGGACAGGGTCGAATTCACCCCTCCACTTT

abundance: few
d_gene: NA
j_gene: TRBJ1-2
v_gene: TRBV6-2/TRBV6-3
CDR3aa: CASRATNRRGYTF
CDR3nt: TGTGCCAGCAGAGCGACGAACCGACGCGGCTACACCTTC

abundance: many
d_gene: NA
j_gene: TRBJ2-7
v_gene: TRBV2
CDR3aa: CASSELENYEQYF
CDR3nt: TGTGCCAGCAGTGAACTGGAGAACTACGAGCAGTACTTC

abundance: NA
d_gene: NA
j_gene: TRBJ1-2
v_gene: TRBV2
CDR3aa: CASSESGGEDGYTF
CDR3nt: TGTGCCAGCAGTGAATCTGGGGGGGAAGACGGCTACACCTTC

abundance: many
d_gene: NA
j_gene: TRBJ2-3
v_gene: TRBV20-1
CDR3aa: CSGTQGTSTDTQYF
CDR3nt: TGCAGCGGAACGCAGGGAACTAGCACAGATACGCAGTATTTT

abundance: NA
d_gene: TRBD2
j_gene: TRBJ2-1
v_gene: TRBV5-1
CDR3aa: CASSFPRLAGGNEQFF
CDR3nt: TGCGCCAGCAGCTTCCCAAGGCTAGCGGGAGGTAATGAGCAGTTCTTC

abundance: NA
d_gene: TRBD1
j_gene: TRBJ2-5
v_gene: TRBV5-1
CDR3aa: CASSLWTGYGETQYF
CDR3nt: TGCGCCAGCAGCTTGTGGACAGGGTATGGAGAGACCCAGTACTTC

abundance: many
d_gene: NA
j_gene: TRBJ2-5
v_gene: TRBV6-6
CDR3aa: CASSSQETQYF
CDR3nt: TGTGCCAGCAGTTCACAAGAGACCCAGTACTTC

abundance: NA
d_gene: NA
j_gene: TRBJ1-2
v_gene: TRBV6-5
CDR3aa: CASLAGRIYGYTF
CDR3nt: TGTGCCAGCCTTGCGGGACGGATCTATGGCTACACCTTC

abundance: NA
d_gene: TRBD1
j_gene: TRBJ2-3
v_gene: TRBV7-2
CDR3aa: CASIPGQGLSTDTQYF
CDR3nt: TGTGCCAGCATCCCGGGACAGGGTCTAAGCACAGATACGCAGTATTTT

abundance: NA
d_gene: NA
j_gene: TRBJ2-1
v_gene: TRBV5-1
CDR3aa: CASSLSGANEQFF
CDR3nt: TGCGCCAGCAGCTTGTCCGGCGCTAATGAGCAGTTCTTC

abundance: NA
d_gene: NA
j_gene: TRBJ2-5
v_gene: TRBV7-6
CDR3aa: CASSSHNQETQYF
CDR3nt: TGTGCCAGCAGCTCCCACAACCAAGAGACCCAGTACTTC

abundance: few
d_gene: NA
j_gene: TRBJ1-1
v_gene: TRBV3-1
CDR3aa: CASSQDLAGWNTEAFF
CDR3nt: TGTGCCAGCAGCCAAGATCTGGCAGGGTGGAACACTGAAGCTTTCTTT

abundance: few
d_gene: NA
j_gene: TRBJ2-7
v_gene: TRBV12-3/TRBV12-4
CDR3aa: CASSLQQGYEQYF
CDR3nt: TGTGCCAGCAGTTTGCAGCAGGGCTACGAGCAGTACTTT

abundance: NA
d_gene: NA
j_gene: TRBJ1-6
v_gene: TRBV12-3/TRBV12-4
CDR3aa: CASSFNWDDSPLHF
CDR3nt: TGTGCCAGCAGTTTTAACTGGGACGACTCACCCCTCCACTTT

abundance: NA
d_gene: NA
j_gene: TRBJ2-1
v_gene: TRBV9
CDR3aa: CASSVLSRSEQFF
CDR3nt: TGTGCCAGCAGCGTACTGTCTAGGAGTGAGCAGTTCTTC

abundance: few
d_gene: NA
j_gene: TRBJ2-7
v_gene: TRBV5-5
CDR3aa: CASSVGAGLSSYEQYF
CDR3nt: TGTGCCAGCAGCGTTGGGGCAGGGCTAAGCTCCTACGAGCAGTACTTC

abundance: NA
d_gene: NA
j_gene: TRBJ2-1
v_gene: TRBV24-1
CDR3aa: CATSDPRGAGNEQFF
CDR3nt: TGTGCCACCAGTGATCCCCGGGGGGCAGGTAATGAGCAGTTCTTC

abundance: NA
d_gene: TRBD2
j_gene: TRBJ2-2
v_gene: TRBV5-1
CDR3aa: CASSLAQAGGISTGELFF
CDR3nt: TGCGCCAGCAGCTTGGCTCAAGCGGGAGGAATATCCACCGGGGAGCTGTTTTTT

abundance: few
d_gene: NA
j_gene: TRBJ2-7
v_gene: TRBV9
CDR3aa: CASSVARSGEQYF
CDR3nt: TGTGCCAGCAGCGTAGCTCGGTCGGGCGAGCAGTACTTC

abundance: NA
d_gene: NA
j_gene: TRBJ2-3
v_gene: TRBV7-2
CDR3aa: CASRLDYPTDTQYF
CDR3nt: TGTGCCAGCAGACTCGACTACCCCACAGATACGCAGTATTTT

abundance: medium-sized
d_gene: NA
j_gene: TRBJ1-2
v_gene: TRBV6-2/TRBV6-3
CDR3aa: CASTDNYGYTF
CDR3nt: TGTGCCAGCACCGACAACTATGGCTACACCTTC

abundance: medium-sized
d_gene: NA
j_gene: TRBJ1-4
v_gene: TRBV5-1
CDR3aa: CASSLLGREEKLFF
CDR3nt: TGCGCCAGCAGCTTGCTGGGCAGGGAAGAAAAACTGTTTTTT

abundance: NA
d_gene: NA
j_gene: TRBJ2-3
v_gene: TRBV7-8
CDR3aa: CASSFGADTQYF
CDR3nt: TGTGCCAGCAGCTTCGGGGCCGATACGCAGTATTTT

abundance: many
d_gene: TRBD2
j_gene: TRBJ2-1
v_gene: TRBV6-5
CDR3aa: CASSSATSGRRNEQFF
CDR3nt: TGTGCCAGCAGTTCTGCGACTAGCGGGAGGCGTAATGAGCAGTTCTTC

abundance: many
d_gene: NA
j_gene: TRBJ1-1
v_gene: TRBV10-3
CDR3aa: CAIREDSTNTEAFF
CDR3nt: TGTGCCATCAGGGAAGACAGCACGAACACTGAAGCTTTCTTT

abundance: NA
d_gene: NA
j_gene: TRBJ2-7
v_gene: TRBV7-2
CDR3aa: CASSFYSEQYF
CDR3nt: TGTGCCAGCAGCTTTTACTCCGAGCAGTACTTC

abundance: few
d_gene: NA
j_gene: TRBJ2-5
v_gene: TRBV6-6
CDR3aa: CASSLLAIRETQYF
CDR3nt: TGTGCCAGCAGTTTACTAGCAATTCGGGAGACCCAGTACTTC

abundance: NA
d_gene: NA
j_gene: TRBJ2-1
v_gene: TRBV7-9
CDR3aa: CASSLVRDFYSNNEQLF
CDR3nt: TGTGCCAGCAGCTTAGTACGGGACTTCTACAGCAACAATGAGCAGCTCTTC

abundance: few
d_gene: NA
j_gene: TRBJ1-2
v_gene: TRBV7-3
CDR3aa: CASSSPGTEGYTF
CDR3nt: TGTGCCAGCAGCTCCCCCGGGACCGAGGGCTACACCTTC

abundance: few
d_gene: NA
j_gene: TRBJ2-4
v_gene: TRBV30
CDR3aa: CAWNSGAGGKNIQYF
CDR3nt: TGTGCCTGGAACTCCGGGGCCGGTGGCAAAAACATTCAGTACTTC

abundance: NA
d_gene: NA
j_gene: TRBJ2-5
v_gene: TRBV20-1
CDR3aa: CSAGFQNKKETQYF
CDR3nt: TGCAGTGCTGGATTCCAAAATAAGAAGGAGACCCAGTACTTC

abundance: many
d_gene: NA
j_gene: TRBJ1-1
v_gene: TRBV28
CDR3aa: CASKRRPLVFF
CDR3nt: TGTGCCAGCAAAAGGAGGCCACTTGTTTTCTTT

abundance: many
d_gene: NA
j_gene: TRBJ2-3
v_gene: TRBV5-1
CDR3aa: CASRSPATDTQYF
CDR3nt: TGCGCCAGCAGAAGCCCAGCCACAGATACGCAGTATTTT

abundance: many
d_gene: NA
j_gene: TRBJ2-3
v_gene: TRBV5-1
CDR3aa: CASSLVASSTDTQYF
CDR3nt: TGCGCCAGCAGCTTGGTTGCCTCTAGCACAGATACGCAGTATTTT

abundance: few
d_gene: NA
j_gene: TRBJ2-5
v_gene: TRBV3-1
CDR3aa: CASSLDGKETQYF
CDR3nt: TGTGCCAGCAGCCTCGATGGAAAAGAGACCCAGTACTTC

abundance: few
d_gene: TRBD2
j_gene: TRBJ2-1
v_gene: TRBV7-8
CDR3aa: CASSQESSGVTYNEQFF
CDR3nt: TGTGCCAGCAGCCAAGAAAGTAGCGGGGTTACCTACAATGAGCAGTTCTTC

abundance: many
d_gene: TRBD1
j_gene: TRBJ1-1
v_gene: TRBV10-2
CDR3aa: CASSWDSIAFF
CDR3nt: TGCGCCAGCAGTTGGGACAGCATAGCTTTCTTT

abundance: few
d_gene: NA
j_gene: TRBJ2-1
v_gene: TRBV11-3
CDR3aa: CASSLNLDNEQFF
CDR3nt: TGTGCCAGCAGCTTAAACTTGGACAATGAGCAGTTCTTC

abundance: NA
d_gene: TRBD1
j_gene: TRBJ1-2
v_gene: TRBV5-6
CDR3aa: CASSFRDRINYGHTF
CDR3nt: TGTGCCAGCAGCTTCCGGGACAGAATTAACTATGGCCACACCTTC

abundance: once
d_gene: NA
j_gene: TRBJ1-1
v_gene: TRBV4-3
CDR3aa: CASGTITEAFF
CDR3nt: TGCGCCAGCGGGACGATCACTGAAGCTTTCTTT

abundance: NA
d_gene: NA
j_gene: TRBJ2-3
v_gene: TRBV4-1
CDR3aa: CASSQGGAESTDTQYF
CDR3nt: TGCGCCAGCAGCCAAGGTGGGGCCGAGAGCACAGATACGCAGTATTTT